The 11 T cell receptor beta chains in this list originate from one sample, sequenced in a study of blood T cell repertoires in COVID-19. The method was immunoSEQ multiplex PCR; TCRdb's version includes in-frame clones alone and lacks a portion of them. Seen here are about 210,000 clones, about four fifths observed once, and the top ten hold approximately 8.1%. The specimen sequenced was peripheral blood. Every receptor here comes from a woman between 50 and 59 years old with active or convalescent COVID-19.

This rearrangement joins TRBV18 to TRBJ1-3, with D perhaps matching TRBD1 (5 bases). Germline CDR1 and CDR2: KGHSH and LQKENI. This CDR3 region has 16 residues. V lost 2 bases and J 1 base, leaving 12 bases between the germline ends. The CDR3, as DNA: TGTGCCAGCTCACCAATGGCGGCAGGGTCTGGAAACACCATATATTTT. The encoded protein is CASSPMAAGSGNTIYF.

The chain is built from TRBV29-1 and TRBJ1-2; TRBD1 agrees at 7 bases. CDR1 and CDR2 (germline): SQVTM, ANQGSEA. The CDR3 contains 13 residues. Germline trimming cut 4 bases from V and 0 bases from J; bases unmatched to any gene: 2. CDR3 protein: CSVGQGSNYGYTF. CDR3 DNA sequence: TGCAGCGTTGGACAGGGTTCTAACTATGGCTACACCTTC. Using reference TRBV29-1 and TRBJ1-2 for the parts outside the CDR3, the full variable domain is SAVISQKPSRDICQRGTSLTIQCQVDSQVTMMFWYRQQPGQSLTLIATANQGSEATYESGFVIDKFPISRPNLTFSTLTVSNMSPEDSSIYLCSVGQGSNYGYTFGSGTRLTVV.

The chain carries TRBV5-4 and TRBJ2-2; 7 bases are a match to TRBD1. The J segment lost 6 bases and the V segment lost 6 bases, leaving 20 bases of the junction unmatched. Germline V gene lookup returns CDR1 SGHNT and CDR2 YYREEE (reference sequence). The CDR3 loop spans 18 amino acids. In nucleotides, the CDR3 is TGTGCCAGCACCCCCCAGACAGGGTTACTAGGCGGTCCCGGGGAGCTGTTTTTT. It translates to CASTPQTGLLGGPGELFF.

The chain recombines TRBV7-2 with TRBJ1-1, with D possibly being TRBD1 (6 bases). This CDR3 comprises 14 residues. The germline gives CDR1 SGHTA, CDR2 FQGNSA. V gave up 5 bases and J gave up 4 bases, with 14 bases separating them. The DNA of the CDR3 is TGTGCCAGCAGCCGTCAGGGGAGGGGCACTGAAGCTTTCTTT. It yields the protein CASSRQGRGTEAFF.

V and J are TRBV5-1 and TRBJ1-1, with D maybe TRBD1 (5 bases). The germline V gene encodes CDR1 SGHRS and CDR2 YFSETQ. V shed 4 bases and J shed 4 bases, with 20 bases lying between them. The CDR3 is 16 amino acids. In DNA, the CDR3 is TGCGCCAGCAGCCCTGGTGGCAGGGCGGGGGGCACTGAAGCTTTCTTT. It codes for CASSPGGRAGGTEAFF.

The chain has TRBV10-3 and TRBJ1-1; 7 bases align to TRBD1. This CDR3 is built from 20 residues. Trimming removed 2 bases from V and 1 base from J; junction bases left unmatched: 19. The germline V gene encodes CDR1 ENHRY and CDR2 SYGVKD. The CDR3 reads CAISEQEGQLRHFSNTEAFF. Here the CDR3 DNA reads TGTGCCATCAGTGAGCAAGAGGGACAGTTGAGACACTTTTCGAACACTGAAGCTTTCTTT.

This clone was recorded once. DNA of the CDR3: TGTGCCAGCAGATCTAACAGGGGGCAAGGAAACACCATATATTTT. Amino acids: CASRSNRGQGNTIYF. The gene calls are TRBV6-6 and TRBJ1-3; 9 bases fit TRBD1. The trim removed 6 bases at V and 4 bases at J, leaving 7 bases unmatched. Germline V gives CDR1 MNHNY, CDR2 SVGAGI (reference sequence). This CDR3 comprises 15 residues.

V is TRBV28 and J is TRBJ1-5; D is possibly TRBD1 (6 bases). CDR1 and CDR2 from the germline V gene are MDHEN and SYDVKM. The CDR3 totals 16 residues. V was shortened by 2 bases and J by 2 bases, with 13 bases between the two germline ends. The CDR3 loop reads CASSLARGPGNQPQHF. CDR3 DNA: TGTGCCAGCAGTTTAGCCAGGGGACCTGGCAATCAGCCCCAGCATTTT.

The CDR3 DNA sequence: TGCGCCAGCAGCATAGACAGGGAAGGCTACACCTTC. This codes for CASSIDREGYTF. V is TRBV5-1 and J is TRBJ1-2; TRBD1 agrees at 7 bases. Trimming cost V 4 bases and J 8 bases; bases outside gene matches: 5. Germline V lookup: CDR1 SGHRS, CDR2 YFSETQ. The CDR3 extends over 12 amino acids.

The rearrangement joins TRBV28 to TRBJ2-3; D perhaps matches TRBD2 (5 bases). V was trimmed by 2 bases and J by 5 bases, leaving 11 bases between them. Germline loops: CDR1 MDHEN, CDR2 SYDVKM. CDR3 length equals 14 residues. CDR3 in DNA: TGTGCCAGCAGTTTACGGCTAGCTCTAGATACGCAGTATTTT. Translation: CASSLRLALDTQYF.

CDR3 region: CASSLGTGENGYTF. CDR3 DNA: TGCGCCAGCAGCTTGGGGACAGGGGAGAATGGCTACACCTTC. This sequence joins TRBV5-1 and TRBJ1-2; 9 nucleotides align to TRBD1. Germline V gene sequence: CDR1 SGHRS, CDR2 YFSETQ. The CDR3 spans 14 residues. V trimming: 0 bases; J trimming: 6 bases; junction bases outside the gene matches: 3.